The rows below give T cell receptor beta chains drawn from one sample of a study of T-cell reconstitution after alpha-beta-depleted transplantation in children. MiXCR was run by TCRdb on the PCR reads, yielding one entry per CDR3 protein. The sample has 500,000 or so distinct CDR3 sequences, less than 35% seen once. Sequencing used PBMCs from the stem cell graft donor, obtained from the stem cell graft. Receptors originate from a human donor who donated a stem cell graft to a child with aplastic anemia. The CDR3 runs from the conserved cysteine through the conserved F or W. D genes are given only for firm matches. Part of the rows lack a size; the others show once, few, many or a class for expanded clones.

CDR3 protein | CDR3 DNA | D gene | V gene | CDR3 length | J gene | clone size
CASRWTSRGGETQYF | TGTGCCAGCAGATGGACTAGTAGGGGTGGGGAGACCCAGTACTTC | TRBD2 | TRBV12-3/TRBV12-4 | 15 | TRBJ2-5 | .
CATGLAGYNEQFF | TGTGCCACCGGACTAGCGGGTTACAATGAGCAGTTCTTC | TRBD2 | TRBV10-3 | 13 | TRBJ2-1 | .
CSVLQGGPGNIQYF | TGCAGCGTTCTACAGGGCGGGCCGGGTAACATTCAGTACTTC | . | TRBV29-1 | 14 | TRBJ2-4 | .
CASSYSAGGLPDTQYF | TGTGCCAGCAGTTACTCTGCGGGAGGGTTGCCAGATACGCAGTATTTT | TRBD2 | TRBV6-2/TRBV6-3 | 16 | TRBJ2-3 | .
CASSRQSLENTEAFF | TGTGCCAGCAGCCGACAGTCCCTGGAGAACACTGAAGCTTTCTTT | . | TRBV7-2 | 15 | TRBJ1-1 | .
CASSRQGVDIQYF | TGTGCCAGCAGTCGACAGGGGGTGGACATTCAGTACTTC | TRBD1 | TRBV12-3/TRBV12-4 | 13 | TRBJ2-4 | once
CSAGTSGKREQYF | TGCAGCGCTGGGACTAGCGGGAAACGGGAGCAGTACTTC | TRBD2 | TRBV29-1 | 13 | TRBJ2-7 | .
CASSFWGRDQPQHF | TGTGCCAGCAGTTTCTGGGGGCGAGATCAGCCCCAGCATTTT | . | TRBV12-3/TRBV12-4 | 14 | TRBJ1-5 | .
CASSGDRKGVVDTQYF | TGTGCCAGCAGCGGGGACCGCAAAGGGGTGGTAGATACGCAGTATTTT | . | TRBV4-2 | 16 | TRBJ2-3 | few
CSARDFDSNQPQHF | TGCAGTGCTAGAGATTTTGATAGCAATCAGCCCCAGCATTTT | . | TRBV20-1 | 14 | TRBJ1-5 | .
CASSVSNTEAFF | TGTGCCAGCTCAGTCTCGAACACTGAAGCTTTCTTT | . | TRBV18 | 12 | TRBJ1-1 | few
CSVVGDNYGYTF | TGCAGCGTTGTGGGCGACAACTATGGCTACACCTTC | . | TRBV29-1 | 12 | TRBJ1-2 | few
CASSQPTTSGSSYNEQFF | TGTGCCAGCAGCCAACCTACGACTAGCGGAAGCTCCTACAATGAGCAGTTCTTC | TRBD2 | TRBV4-2 | 18 | TRBJ2-1 | .
CASSTDGFKNQPQHF | TGTGCCAGCTCCACGGACGGGTTTAAGAATCAGCCCCAGCATTTT | . | TRBV18 | 15 | TRBJ1-5 | few
CASSQERAERGNEQFF | TGCGCCAGCAGCCAAGAGCGAGCGGAGAGGGGGAATGAGCAGTTCTTC | . | TRBV4-1 | 16 | TRBJ2-1 | .
CASTGLAYEQYF | TGTGCCAGCACCGGGCTCGCATACGAGCAGTACTTC | . | TRBV27 | 12 | TRBJ2-7 | .
CASSRGTVYGYTF | TGTGCCAGCAGTCGAGGGACTGTCTATGGCTACACCTTC | . | TRBV12-3/TRBV12-4 | 13 | TRBJ1-2 | .
CASSYQWPQMNTEAFF | TGTGCCAGCAGTTACCAGTGGCCCCAAATGAACACTGAAGCTTTCTTT | . | TRBV6-2/TRBV6-3 | 16 | TRBJ1-1 | .
CSVELSYEQYF | TGCAGCGTTGAACTCTCCTACGAGCAGTACTTC | . | TRBV29-1 | 11 | TRBJ2-7 | few
CASSSRGGTETQYF | TGTGCCAGCAGCTCCAGAGGGGGCACGGAGACCCAGTACTTC | TRBD1 | TRBV7-2 | 14 | TRBJ2-5 | .
CASSLVRQNTGELFF | TGTGCCAGCAGCTTAGTACGGCAGAACACCGGGGAGCTGTTTTTT | . | TRBV7-2 | 15 | TRBJ2-2 | .
CASSLGPPGYNSPLHF | TGTGCCAGCAGTTTGGGACCTCCGGGCTATAATTCACCCCTCCACTTT | . | TRBV28 | 16 | TRBJ1-6 | few
CASSRAGDYNEQFF | TGTGCCAGCTCCCGGGCGGGCGATTACAATGAGCAGTTCTTC | . | TRBV18 | 14 | TRBJ2-1 | few
CSASWRGLTGELFF | TGCAGTGCTAGCTGGCGGGGACTCACCGGGGAGCTGTTTTTT | . | TRBV20-1 | 14 | TRBJ2-2 | .
CASSRDRDRGNTIYF | TGTGCCAGCAGCCGGGACCGGGACAGGGGAAACACCATATATTTT | TRBD1 | TRBV5-4 | 15 | TRBJ1-3 | .
CATSDLKGSAFF | TGTGCCACCAGTGACTTAAAGGGTTCGGCTTTCTTT | . | TRBV24-1 | 12 | TRBJ1-1 | .
CASSLGLAGDEQYF | TGTGCCAGCAGCTTGGGACTAGCGGGAGACGAGCAGTACTTC | TRBD2 | TRBV7-8 | 14 | TRBJ2-7 | .
CASSRIRRTEQYF | TGCGCCAGCAGCCGGATTCGAAGGACCGAGCAGTACTTC | . | TRBV4-3 | 13 | TRBJ2-7 | .
CASSLWGVGTYGYTF | TGTGCCAGCAGCTTATGGGGGGTCGGAACCTATGGCTACACCTTC | . | TRBV7-2 | 15 | TRBJ1-2 | .
CASSQDRYDTEAFF | TGCGCCAGCAGCCAAGATAGGTACGACACTGAAGCTTTCTTT | . | TRBV4-3 | 14 | TRBJ1-1 | few
CASSPDRDEQYF | TGTGCCAGCAGCCCGGACAGGGACGAGCAGTACTTC | TRBD1 | TRBV7-2 | 12 | TRBJ2-7 | .
CASSRGGSDYNEQFF | TGTGCCAGCAGCCGGGGGGGTAGCGACTACAATGAGCAGTTCTTC | TRBD2 | TRBV4-2 | 15 | TRBJ2-1 | .
CASTLQGWTEAFF | TGTGCCAGCACCTTACAGGGTTGGACTGAAGCTTTCTTT | . | TRBV12-3/TRBV12-4 | 13 | TRBJ1-1 | .